This TCR beta chain appears in the sequencing data of a study of blood T cell repertoires in COVID-19. Study-level information: Samples taken during acute and convalescent COVID-19 were collected in the United States, Italy and Spain. PBMCs, B-cell-depleted T cells, or T cells provided the cDNA or gDNA that made up the material.

V was pared by 2 bases and J by 10 bases, with 8 bases of the junction left unmatched. From germline, CDR1 is LGHDT and CDR2 YNNKEL (reference sequence). CDR3 length: 15 residues. This clone was seen a few times. In the authors' methods: Scientists estimated how many nucleated cells there were by amplifying reference gene primers. Libraries were prepared by immunoSEQ multiplex PCR; TCRdb keeps only in-frame clonotypes and omits some of them. D and trimming were read from the DNA, whereas the V and J calls and clone size are those reported in that table. The data hold around 30,000 clones, with approximately 91% observed a single time.

The rearrangement joins TRBV3-1 (or the pseudogene TRBV3-2) to TRBJ1-6; 7 nucleotides line up with TRBD1. The TCR originated in a man aged 65 to 79 with active COVID-19. The sample consisted of peripheral blood. The CDR3 reads CASSQTGTERSPLHF. The CDR3 DNA reads as TGTGCCAGCAGCCAAACCGGGACAGAACGCTCACCCCTCCACTTT.